The clone carrying this T cell receptor beta chain was detected a few times. Antigen unknown. Germline assignment: CDR1 KGHSH and CDR2 LQKENI. J was trimmed by 3 bases and V by 2 bases; bases with no gene match: 7. This CDR3 has 16 residues. These data come from a study of T cell clonotyping in hematopoietic cell transplantation. The study's findings and limits: Graft donor and pretransplant recipient Inverse Simpson Index values predicted broader posttransplant TCR diversity. Pathologically expanded recipient clonotypes increased progressively from day 30 to day 180 as diversity fell. Cells were unsorted, so CD4 and CD8 contributions were not separated.

The table came from immunoSEQ multiplex PCR; TCRdb's copy has only in-frame clones and leaves some out. The table has around 17,000 clones, 60% to 85% seen once. The chain is built from TRBV18 and TRBJ1-5, with 7 bases aligning to TRBD1. The material sequenced was peripheral blood mononuclear cells. This clonotype was sampled from a woman aged 55-69 years in good health. Some clones in this sample may be carry-over from other donors' samples. CDR3 amino acids: CASSPEGTVYNQPQHF. DNA of the CDR3: TGTGCCAGCTCACCAGAAGGGACAGTCTACAATCAGCCCCAGCATTTT.